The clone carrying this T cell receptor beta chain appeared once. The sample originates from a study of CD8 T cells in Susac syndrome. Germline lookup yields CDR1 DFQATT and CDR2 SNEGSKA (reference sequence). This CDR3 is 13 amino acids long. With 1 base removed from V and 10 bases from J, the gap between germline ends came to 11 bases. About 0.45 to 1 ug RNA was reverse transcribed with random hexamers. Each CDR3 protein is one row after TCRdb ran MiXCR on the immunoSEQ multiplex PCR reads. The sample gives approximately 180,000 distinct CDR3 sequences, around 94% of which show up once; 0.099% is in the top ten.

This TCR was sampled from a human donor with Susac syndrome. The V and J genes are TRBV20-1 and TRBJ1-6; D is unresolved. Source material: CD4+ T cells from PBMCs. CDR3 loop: CSARATEESPLHF. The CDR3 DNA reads TGCAGTGCTAGAGCCACCGAGGAGTCACCCCTCCACTTT.